This T cell receptor (beta chain) is from a study of blood T cell repertoires in COVID-19. Study-wide context: The samples span acute and convalescent COVID-19 from the United States, Italy and Spain. Sources were T cells, B-cell-depleted T cells, or PBMCs; the material itself was cDNA or gDNA.

Original processing notes: Reference gene primers were amplified, and this amplification served to estimate nucleated cell counts. Produced via immunoSEQ multiplex PCR; TCRdb's table is partial and in-frame only. D and trimming were read from the DNA, whereas the V and J calls and clone size are those reported in that table. The sample yields about 54,000 clones, about four fifths seen once. Trimming left V 4 bases short and J 0 bases short, with 15 bases between. This CDR3 region has 17 residues. Per the germline V gene, CDR1 is LGHDT and CDR2 is YNNKEL (reference sequence). The sequence derives from a human donor in a cohort sampled during active or convalescent COVID-19. Sequenced input: peripheral blood. The gene calls are TRBV3-1 (or the pseudogene TRBV3-2) and TRBJ1-4; tentatively, D is TRBD1 (5 bases). Here the CDR3 reads CASSRQRQTSTNEKLFF. CDR3 DNA sequence: TGTGCCAGCAGCCGTCAACGACAGACCTCAACTAATGAAAAACTGTTTTTT.